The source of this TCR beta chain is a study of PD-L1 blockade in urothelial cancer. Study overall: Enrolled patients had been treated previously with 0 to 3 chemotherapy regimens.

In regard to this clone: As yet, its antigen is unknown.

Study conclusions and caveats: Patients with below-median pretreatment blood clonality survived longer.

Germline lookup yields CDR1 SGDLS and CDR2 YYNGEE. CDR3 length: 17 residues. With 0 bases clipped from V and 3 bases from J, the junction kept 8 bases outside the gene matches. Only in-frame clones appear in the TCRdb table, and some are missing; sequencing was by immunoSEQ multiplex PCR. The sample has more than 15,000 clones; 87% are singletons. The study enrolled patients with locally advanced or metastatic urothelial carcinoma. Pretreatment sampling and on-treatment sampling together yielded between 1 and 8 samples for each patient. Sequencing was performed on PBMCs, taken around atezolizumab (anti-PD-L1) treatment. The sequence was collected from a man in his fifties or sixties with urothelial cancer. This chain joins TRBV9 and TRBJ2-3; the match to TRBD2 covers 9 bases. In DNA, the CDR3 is TGTGCCAGCAGCGTAGATTTGCGGGGGGGCCTGACAGATACGCAGTATTTT. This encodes CASSVDLRGGLTDTQYF.